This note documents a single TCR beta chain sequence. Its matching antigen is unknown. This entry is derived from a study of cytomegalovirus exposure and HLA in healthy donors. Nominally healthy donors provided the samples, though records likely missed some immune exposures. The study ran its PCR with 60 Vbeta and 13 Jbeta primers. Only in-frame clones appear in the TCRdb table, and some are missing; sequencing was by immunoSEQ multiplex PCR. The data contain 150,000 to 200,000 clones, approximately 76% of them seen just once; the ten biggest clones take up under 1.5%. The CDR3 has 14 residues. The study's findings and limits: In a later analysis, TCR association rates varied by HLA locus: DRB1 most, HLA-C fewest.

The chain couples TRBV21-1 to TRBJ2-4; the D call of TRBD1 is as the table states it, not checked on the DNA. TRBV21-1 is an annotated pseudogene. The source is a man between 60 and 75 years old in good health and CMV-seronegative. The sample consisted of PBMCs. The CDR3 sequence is CASSRGQAKNIQYF. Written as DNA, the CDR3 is TGTGCCAGCAGCAGGGGGCAGGCCAAAAACATTCAGTACTTC.